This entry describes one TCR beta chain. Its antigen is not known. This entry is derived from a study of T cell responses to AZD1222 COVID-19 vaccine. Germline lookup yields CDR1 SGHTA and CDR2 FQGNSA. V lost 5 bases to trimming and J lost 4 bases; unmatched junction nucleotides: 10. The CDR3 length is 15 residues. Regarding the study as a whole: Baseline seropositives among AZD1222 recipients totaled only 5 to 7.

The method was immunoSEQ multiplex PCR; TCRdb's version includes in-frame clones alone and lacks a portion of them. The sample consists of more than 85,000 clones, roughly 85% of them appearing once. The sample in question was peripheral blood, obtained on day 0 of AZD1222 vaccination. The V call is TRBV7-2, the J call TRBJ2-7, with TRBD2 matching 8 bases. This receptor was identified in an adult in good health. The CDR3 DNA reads TGTGCCAGCAGCCAGTGGCGGGAGGCTCGGTACGAGCAGTACTTC. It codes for CASSQWREARYEQYF.